This TCR beta chain originates from a study of T-cell memory formation after mild COVID-19. Study at large: TCR clusters showed largely donor specificity.

There are a few counts of this clonotype. Antigen unknown. V lost 6 bases, J lost 0 bases, and 11 bases lay in between. The germline gives CDR1 KGHSH, CDR2 LQKENI. The length of the CDR3 is 15 residues. A single record per CDR3 protein comes from TCRdb applying MiXCR to the 5' RACE reads. The sample yields approximately 190,000 distinct CDR3 sequences, around 18% seen once. Overall study results and limits: CD4+ contracting clones were mainly CM and EM; CD8+ ones, EMRA.

The sequenced sample was PBMCs or a T cell subset sorted from them (not recorded which). V is TRBV18 and J is TRBJ1-4; D call uncertain. This clonotype was obtained from an adult woman who had mild COVID-19 (a few samples of this study predate the infection). Cell type and time point are not known. The CDR3 loop reads CASSPSVSTNEKLFF. The CDR3 DNA reads TGTGCCAGCTCCCCCTCCGTTTCAACTAATGAAAAACTGTTTTTT. Full variable domain (rest looked up from reference TRBV18 and TRBJ1-4): NAGVMQNPRHLVRRRGQEARLRCSPMKGHSHVYWYRQLPEEGLKFMVYLQKENIIDESGMPKERFSAEFPKEGPSILRIQQVVRGDSAAYFCASSPSVSTNEKLFFGSGTQLSVL.